The clone carrying this T cell receptor (beta chain) appeared many times. Stated time point: newly diagnosed GD, antithyroid drugs for less than 3 months. Construction of the TCR library relied on RNA isolated from PBMCs. This sample is part of a study of regulatory T cells in long-lasting Graves disease. HTBI primers from iRepertoire and Arm-PCR of CDR3 regions yielded the TCR beta libraries. MiXCR was run by TCRdb on the multiplex PCR reads, yielding one entry per CDR3 protein. This table has about 220,000 distinct CDR3 sequences, roughly 20% appearing once. V dropped 4 bases and J dropped 7 bases, with 8 bases sitting between them. This CDR3 is built from 12 residues. Germline CDR1 and CDR2: SNHLY and FYNNEI. This same sample was also part of a study on T cells in Graves' hyperthyroidism and ophthalmopathy.

The sample in question was peripheral blood mononuclear cells (PBMCs), obtained at new diagnosis, from a patient treated with antithyroid drugs. The chain has TRBV2 and TRBJ2-1; TRBD1 is a possible D gene (6 bases). The source of this sequence is a woman aged 25 to 39 with Graves disease. CDR3 protein: CASSVQGNEQFF. CDR3 sequence (DNA): TGTGCCAGCAGTGTACAGGGTAATGAGCAGTTCTTC.